The present TCR beta chain was sequenced within a study of neurological immune-mediated disorders. CDR3 length: 15 amino acids. V lost 0 bases and J 4 bases, leaving 9 bases between the germline ends. Germline V gene data show CDR1 as LGHNA and CDR2 as YNFKEQ. In this sample, this clonotype is medium-sized. The cDNA was synthesized by means of template-switch 5'RACE, which was carried out with 10-nucleotide random UMIs. TCRdb ran MiXCR on the 5' RACE reads and lists one entry per CDR3 protein. The sample shows roughly 15,000 distinct CDR3 sequences, 3% to 3.5% of them seen only once. Libraries from sorted cells used roughly 1 million T cells (CD4+ or CD8+).

Sequenced: CD8+ T cells from blood. V usage is TRBV4-2 and J usage is TRBJ2-2; D is undetermined. The origin of this receptor is a middle-aged woman in good health. CDR3 residues: CASSQEGMSTGELFF. The CDR3 region has the DNA TGTGCCAGCAGCCAAGAGGGCATGAGCACCGGGGAGCTGTTTTTT.